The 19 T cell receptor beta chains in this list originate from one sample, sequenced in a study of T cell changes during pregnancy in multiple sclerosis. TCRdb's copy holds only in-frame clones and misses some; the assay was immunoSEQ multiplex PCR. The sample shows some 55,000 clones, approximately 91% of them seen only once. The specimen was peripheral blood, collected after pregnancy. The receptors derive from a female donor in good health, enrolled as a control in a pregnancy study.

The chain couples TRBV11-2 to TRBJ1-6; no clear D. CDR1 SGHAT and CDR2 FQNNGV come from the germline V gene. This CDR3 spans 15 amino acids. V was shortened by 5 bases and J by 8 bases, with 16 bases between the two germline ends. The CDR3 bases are TGTGCCAGCAGCAGCGCCCTTTGGCGAGATTCACCCCTCCACTTT. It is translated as CASSSALWRDSPLHF.

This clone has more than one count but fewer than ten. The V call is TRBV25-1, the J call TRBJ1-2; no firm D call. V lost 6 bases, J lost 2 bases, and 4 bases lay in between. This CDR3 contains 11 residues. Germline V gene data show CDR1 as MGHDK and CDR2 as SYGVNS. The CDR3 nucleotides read TGTGCCAGCAGGGAGAACTATGGCTACACCTTC. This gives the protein CASRENYGYTF.

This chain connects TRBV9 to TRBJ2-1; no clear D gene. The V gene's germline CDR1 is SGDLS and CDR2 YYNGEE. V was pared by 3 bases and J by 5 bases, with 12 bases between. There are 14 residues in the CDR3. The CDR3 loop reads CASSETFSDNEQFF. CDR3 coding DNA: TGTGCCAGCAGCGAGACTTTTTCAGACAATGAGCAGTTCTTC.

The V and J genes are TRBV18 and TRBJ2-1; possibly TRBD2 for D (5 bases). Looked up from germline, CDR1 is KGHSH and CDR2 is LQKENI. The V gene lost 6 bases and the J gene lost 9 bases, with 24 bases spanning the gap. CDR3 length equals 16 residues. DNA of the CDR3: TGTGCCAGCTCCCTCTCCGAGGGAGTCTGGAGTGGTGAGCAGTTCTTC. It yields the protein CASSLSEGVWSGEQFF.

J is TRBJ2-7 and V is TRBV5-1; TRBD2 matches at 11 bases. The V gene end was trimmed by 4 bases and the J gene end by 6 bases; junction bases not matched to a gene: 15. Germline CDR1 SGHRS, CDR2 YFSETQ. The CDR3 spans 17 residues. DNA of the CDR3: TGCGCCAGCAGCCACACTAGCGGGAGTACCTTCGTGGTCGAGCAGTACTTC. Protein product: CASSHTSGSTFVVEQYF.

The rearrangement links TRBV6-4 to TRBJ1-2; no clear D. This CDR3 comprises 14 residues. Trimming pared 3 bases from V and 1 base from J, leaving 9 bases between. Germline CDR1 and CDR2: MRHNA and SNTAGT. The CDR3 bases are TGTGCCAGCAGTGATCCTTCGGTTAACTATGGCTACACCTTC. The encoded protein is CASSDPSVNYGYTF.

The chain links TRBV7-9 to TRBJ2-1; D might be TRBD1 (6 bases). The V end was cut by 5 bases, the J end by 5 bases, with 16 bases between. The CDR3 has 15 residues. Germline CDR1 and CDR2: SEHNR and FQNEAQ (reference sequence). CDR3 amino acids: CASSLRGRLDNEQFF. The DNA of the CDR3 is TGTGCCAGCAGCCTCAGGGGAAGGCTCGACAATGAGCAGTTCTTC.

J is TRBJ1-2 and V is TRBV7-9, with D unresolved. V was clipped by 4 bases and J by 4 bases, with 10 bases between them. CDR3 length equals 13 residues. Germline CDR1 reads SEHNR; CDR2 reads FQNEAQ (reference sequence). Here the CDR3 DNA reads TGTGCCAGCAGCTCTGCAGAAGTCTATGGCTACACCTTC. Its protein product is CASSSAEVYGYTF. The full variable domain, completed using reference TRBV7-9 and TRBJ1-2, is DTGVSQNPRHKITKRGQNVTFRCDPISEHNRLYWYRQTLGQGPEFLTYFQNEAQLEKSRLLSDRFSAERPKGSFSTLEIQRTEQGDSAMYLCASSSAEVYGYTFGSGTRLTVV.

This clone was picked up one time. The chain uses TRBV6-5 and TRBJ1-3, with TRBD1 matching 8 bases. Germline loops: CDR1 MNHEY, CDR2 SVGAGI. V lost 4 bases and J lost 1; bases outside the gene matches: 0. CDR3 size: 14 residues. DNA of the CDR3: TGTGCCAGCAGTTGGACAGGGTCTGGAAACACCATATATTTT. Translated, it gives CASSWTGSGNTIYF.

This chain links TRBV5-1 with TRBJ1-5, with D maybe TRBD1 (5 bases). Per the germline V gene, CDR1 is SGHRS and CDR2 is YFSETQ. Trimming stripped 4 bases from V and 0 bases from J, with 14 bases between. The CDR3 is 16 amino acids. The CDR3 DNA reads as TGCGCCAGCAGCCTAACAGGTCAATATAGCAATCAGCCCCAGCATTTT. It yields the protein CASSLTGQYSNQPQHF.

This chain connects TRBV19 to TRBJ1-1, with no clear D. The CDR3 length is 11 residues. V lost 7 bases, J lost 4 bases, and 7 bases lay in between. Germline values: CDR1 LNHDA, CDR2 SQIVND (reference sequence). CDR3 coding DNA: TGTGCCAGTACCCCGGGCACTGAAGCTTTCTTT. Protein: CASTPGTEAFF.

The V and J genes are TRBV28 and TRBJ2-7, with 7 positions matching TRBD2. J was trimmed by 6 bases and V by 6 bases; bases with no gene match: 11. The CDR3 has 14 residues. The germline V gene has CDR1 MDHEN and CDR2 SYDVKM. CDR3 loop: CASSSGTTSREQYF. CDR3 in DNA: TGTGCCAGCAGCTCCGGGACTACCTCCCGCGAGCAGTACTTC.

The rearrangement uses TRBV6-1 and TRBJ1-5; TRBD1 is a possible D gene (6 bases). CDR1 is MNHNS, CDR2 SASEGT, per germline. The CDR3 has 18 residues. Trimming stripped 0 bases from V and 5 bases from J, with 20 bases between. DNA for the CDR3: TGTGCCAGCAGTGAAGCCCGGAGAAGGACCGAGGGGGATCAGCCCCAGCATTTT. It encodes CASSEARRRTEGDQPQHF.

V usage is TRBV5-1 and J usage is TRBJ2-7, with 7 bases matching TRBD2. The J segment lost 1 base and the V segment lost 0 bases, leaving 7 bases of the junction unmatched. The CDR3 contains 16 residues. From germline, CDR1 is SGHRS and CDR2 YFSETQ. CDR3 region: CASSLASGLPSYEQYF. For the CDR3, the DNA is TGCGCCAGCAGCTTGGCCTCGGGACTACCTTCCTACGAGCAGTACTTC.

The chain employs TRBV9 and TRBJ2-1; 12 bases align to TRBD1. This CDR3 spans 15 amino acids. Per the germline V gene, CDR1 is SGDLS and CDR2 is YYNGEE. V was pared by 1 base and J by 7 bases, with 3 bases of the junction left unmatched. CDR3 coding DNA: TGTGCCAGCAGCGTAAGGGACAGGGGGCGGAATGAGCAGTTCTTC. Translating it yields CASSVRDRGRNEQFF.

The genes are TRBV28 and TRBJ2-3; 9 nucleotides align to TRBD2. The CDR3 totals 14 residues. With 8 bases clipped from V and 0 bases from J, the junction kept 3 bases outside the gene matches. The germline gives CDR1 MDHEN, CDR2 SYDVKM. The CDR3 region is CASGLAGSTDTQYF. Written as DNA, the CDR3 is TGTGCCAGCGGCCTAGCGGGAAGCACAGATACGCAGTATTTT.

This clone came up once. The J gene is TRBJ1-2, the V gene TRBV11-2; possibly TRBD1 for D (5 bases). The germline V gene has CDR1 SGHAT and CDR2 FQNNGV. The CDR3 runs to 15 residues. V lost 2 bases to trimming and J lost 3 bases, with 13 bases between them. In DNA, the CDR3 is TGTGCCAGCAGCTTACTAGTGCAGGGCTACTATGGCTACACCTTC. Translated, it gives CASSLLVQGYYGYTF.

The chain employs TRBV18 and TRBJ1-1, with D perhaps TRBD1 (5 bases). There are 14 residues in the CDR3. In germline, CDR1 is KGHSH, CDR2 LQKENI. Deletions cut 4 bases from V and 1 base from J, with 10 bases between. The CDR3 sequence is CASSLVGANTEAFF. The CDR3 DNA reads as TGTGCCAGCTCACTTGTAGGGGCGAACACTGAAGCTTTCTTT.

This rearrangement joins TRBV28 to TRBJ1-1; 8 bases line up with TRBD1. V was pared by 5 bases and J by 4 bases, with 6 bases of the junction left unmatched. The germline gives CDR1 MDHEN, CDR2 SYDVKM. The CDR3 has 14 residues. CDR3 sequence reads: CASSHGQGGTEAFF. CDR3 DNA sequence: TGTGCCAGCAGTCACGGACAGGGTGGCACTGAAGCTTTCTTT.